This TCR beta chain was captured in a study of shared clonotypes between healthy human individuals. The germline V and J ends were trimmed by 6 bases and 1 base, with 9 bases remaining between them. The CDR3 covers 13 residues. Looked up from germline, CDR1 is SGHNT and CDR2 is YENEEA. Naive CD8 isolation took CD45RO-negative cells positively selected for CCR7 and excluded terminally differentiated effector memory CD45RA+ cells. The repertoire was sequenced with immunoSEQ multiplex PCR; TCRdb's copy has only in-frame clones and lacks some. This table has some 2,100,000 clones, about 92% appearing once.

The receptor comes from a man between 18 and 35 years old in good health. Some clones in this sample may be carry-over from other donors' samples. The chain employs TRBV11-3 and TRBJ1-1; D not resolved. What was sequenced was naive CD8+ T cells from PBMCs. CDR3 sequence reads: CASRNRRNTEAFF. The DNA of the CDR3 is TGTGCCAGCAGGAACCGTAGGAACACTGAAGCTTTCTTT.